This is a list of T cell receptor beta chains from one sample in a study of T cells expressing NK-cell markers. TCRdb reprocessed the 5' RACE reads; each CDR3 protein has one entry and no DNA is given. In all, the sample yields a few hundred thousand distinct CDR3 sequences. The specimen sequenced was blood T cells: a sorted CD56 or NKG2C T cell subset, CD4+ or CD8+ T cells, or bulk PBMC T cells (not recorded which). All receptors come from a woman between 50 and 59 years old in good health. CDR3s include the opening cysteine and the closing phenylalanine or tryptophan.

J gene: TRBJ2-1; V gene: TRBV5-1; CDR3 protein: CASTPTGKNEQFF
J gene: TRBJ1-3; V gene: TRBV3-1; CDR3 protein: CASSTWLSGNTIYF
J gene: TRBJ2-6; V gene: TRBV14; CDR3 protein: CASSPGPSSGANVLTF
J gene: TRBJ2-3; V gene: TRBV6-5; CDR3 protein: CASSYGRGSTDTQYF
J gene: TRBJ1-1; V gene: TRBV5-6; CDR3 protein: CASSWGMGGVNTEAFF
J gene: TRBJ2-1; V gene: TRBV20-1; CDR3 protein: CSARADPYNEQFF
J gene: TRBJ2-3; V gene: TRBV9; CDR3 protein: CASSVEGAGGRTDTQYF
J gene: TRBJ1-1; V gene: TRBV6-5; CDR3 protein: CASSYSVRERSAEAFF
J gene: TRBJ2-7; V gene: TRBV27; CDR3 protein: CASSLDSGRHYEQYF
J gene: TRBJ2-3; V gene: TRBV6-5; CDR3 protein: CAARGASGRAGTDTQYF
J gene: TRBJ2-2; V gene: TRBV7-2; CDR3 protein: CASSLVSGLAGNTGELFF
J gene: TRBJ2-1; V gene: TRBV6-6; CDR3 protein: CASSYSGGTSGQVEFF
J gene: TRBJ1-6; V gene: TRBV7-9; CDR3 protein: CASSSLSSYNSPLHF
J gene: TRBJ1-1; V gene: TRBV4-1; CDR3 protein: CASSDPTGQMTEAFF
J gene: TRBJ2-1; V gene: TRBV7-3; CDR3 protein: CASSLLAVPKDEQFF
J gene: TRBJ1-4; V gene: TRBV20-1; CDR3 protein: CSAQGQGIEKLFF
J gene: TRBJ2-1; V gene: TRBV2; CDR3 protein: CASRVRTSGRNEQFF
J gene: TRBJ2-1; V gene: TRBV5-1; CDR3 protein: CASSLGGLAGVDNEQFF
J gene: TRBJ2-1; V gene: TRBV24-1; CDR3 protein: CATSEASIRSYNEQFF
J gene: TRBJ1-2; V gene: TRBV3-1; CDR3 protein: CASSLSILNRSYGYTF
J gene: TRBJ1-5; V gene: TRBV4-1; CDR3 protein: CASSHKQGIKYQPQHF
J gene: TRBJ2-3; V gene: TRBV20-1; CDR3 protein: CSVSLRVPDTQYF
J gene: TRBJ2-2; V gene: TRBV12-3/TRBV12-4; CDR3 protein: CASSLALSGGRAIVGELFF
J gene: TRBJ2-7; V gene: TRBV27; CDR3 protein: CASSLFRTGSSYEQYF
J gene: TRBJ2-1; V gene: TRBV12-3/TRBV12-4; CDR3 protein: CASSFRTQGFF
J gene: TRBJ2-7; V gene: TRBV2; CDR3 protein: CASSVIAPAHGSYEQYF
J gene: TRBJ2-1; V gene: TRBV3-1; CDR3 protein: CASSQGGLAREQFF
J gene: TRBJ2-7; V gene: TRBV3-1; CDR3 protein: CASSQAPREGQYF
J gene: TRBJ1-5; V gene: TRBV28; CDR3 protein: CAGSTGVINQPQHF
J gene: TRBJ2-3; V gene: TRBV12-3/TRBV12-4; CDR3 protein: CASSPARGPRVTDTQYF
J gene: TRBJ2-3; V gene: TRBV29-1; CDR3 protein: CSVKGLGDTQYF
J gene: TRBJ2-2; V gene: TRBV10-1; CDR3 protein: CASTEGGRELFF
J gene: TRBJ1-5; V gene: TRBV7-8; CDR3 protein: CASSLAGILGQNQPQHF
J gene: TRBJ2-2; V gene: TRBV14; CDR3 protein: CASSPTSGSVGELFF
J gene: TRBJ2-3; V gene: TRBV7-9; CDR3 protein: CASSRPGGTQYF
J gene: TRBJ2-1; V gene: TRBV10-3; CDR3 protein: CAIEPSGRRKPTSNEQFF
J gene: TRBJ1-3; V gene: TRBV3-1; CDR3 protein: CASSREFPTVSGNTIYF
J gene: TRBJ2-7; V gene: TRBV4-1; CDR3 protein: CASSRAQGEGLLSYEQYF
J gene: TRBJ1-1; V gene: TRBV4-1; CDR3 protein: CASSHAGLDTEAFF
J gene: TRBJ2-2; V gene: TRBV3-1; CDR3 protein: CASSTGVRRTGELFF
J gene: TRBJ1-5; V gene: TRBV5-1; CDR3 protein: CASSGGTGEQPQHF
J gene: TRBJ2-1; V gene: TRBV6-2/TRBV6-3; CDR3 protein: CASSFDPSGTSNEQFF
J gene: TRBJ1-2; V gene: TRBV4-1; CDR3 protein: CASSHAVGGDYGYTF
J gene: TRBJ2-1; V gene: TRBV6-6; CDR3 protein: CASKGDRRQYNEQFF
J gene: TRBJ1-1; V gene: TRBV5-1; CDR3 protein: CASSPLSLDTEAFF
J gene: TRBJ2-3; V gene: TRBV29-1; CDR3 protein: CSVEGGRDTDTQYF
J gene: TRBJ1-1; V gene: TRBV28; CDR3 protein: CASSFGTGASEAFF
J gene: TRBJ2-5; V gene: TRBV7-8; CDR3 protein: CASSLIRPGAQETQYF
J gene: TRBJ2-5; V gene: TRBV5-1; CDR3 protein: CASSPRAGEHGETQYF
J gene: TRBJ1-2; V gene: TRBV7-6; CDR3 protein: CASSLEEGGGGYTF